The entry that follows covers one T cell receptor beta chain sequence. What it recognizes is unknown. Each CDR3 protein is one row after TCRdb ran MiXCR on the RACE reads. This table holds 99,000 or so distinct CDR3 sequences, 34% found once. Described time point: patch test 3, about 24 weeks after DPC sensitization. Treatment in this sample: therapeutic diphenylcyclopropenone sensitization with weekly scalp DPC. This entry is derived from a study of human T cells and chemical hapten exposure. The overall study: Researchers reported sensitizing an approximately 2 cm by approximately 2 cm upper inner arm skin site with 2% DPC. Study results and caveats: High-frequency TCRs, those above 1 in 1000, stayed the same after DPC sensitization. Expanded TCRs made up significantly more big CDR3 similarity clusters than controls did.

Germline-derived CDR1 and CDR2 are DFQATT and SNEGSKA (reference sequence). CDR3 length equals 11 residues. V lost 3 bases, J lost 3 bases, and 4 bases lay in between. This sequence originates from a man in his forties or fifties with alopecia areata. Some clones in this sample may be carry-over from other donors' samples. The sequencing used whole blood, collected in connection with sensitization to the hapten diphenylcyclopropenone (DPC). The chain combines TRBV20-1 with TRBJ2-3; D is undetermined. In DNA, the CDR3 is TGCAGTGCTAGCAGGACAGATACGCAGTATTTT. This codes for CSASRTDTQYF.